What follows are 32 T cell receptor beta chains derived from one specimen sequenced in a study of CD8+ T cells in alopecia areata. As the sequencing template, cDNA was produced by extracting RNA and reverse transcribing it. Sequenced by immunoSEQ multiplex PCR; TCRdb stores in-frame clones only, minus some. The sample shows about 100,000 clones, about 83% of them seen only once. Documented treatment: oral pan-JAK inhibitor, 5-10 mg twice daily. This specimen was CD8+ T cells sorted from blood, taken at week 24, from a patient treated with tofacitinib. The receptors originated from a human donor with alopecia areata.

V usage is TRBV7-6 and J usage is TRBJ1-1; D is ambiguous. The V gene lost 5 bases and the J gene lost 1 base, with 8 bases spanning the gap. Germline V gene data show CDR1 as SGHVS and CDR2 as FNYEAQ. The CDR3 has 13 amino acids. The DNA of the CDR3 is TGTGCCAGCAGCGGTCCAGGGAACACTGAAGCTTTCTTT. It encodes CASSGPGNTEAFF.

The gene calls are TRBV2 and TRBJ2-1, with D tentatively TRBD2 (6 bases). Germline CDR1 and CDR2: SNHLY and FYNNEI. There are 12 residues in the CDR3. CDR3 region: CATLTGAGEQFF. CDR3 nucleotide sequence: TGTGCGACTCTGACGGGAGCAGGTGAGCAGTTCTTC.

The rearrangement links TRBV7-9 to TRBJ1-6; no clear D. Trimming left V 2 bases short and J 6 bases short, with 2 bases between. The CDR3 contains 12 residues. From germline, CDR1 is SEHNR and CDR2 FQNEAQ (reference sequence). The CDR3 sequence: CASSLTNSPLHF. CDR3 nucleotides: TGTGCCAGCAGCTTAACTAATTCACCCCTCCACTTT.

This clone was recorded only once. The chain combines TRBV21-1 with TRBJ2-5; the table's D call, TRBD1, has no DNA check behind it. TRBV21-1 is assigned pseudogene status. This CDR3 spans 17 amino acids. DNA for the CDR3: TGTGCCAGCAGCAAAGCCCCGGGACAGACTATACAAGAGACCCAGTACTTC. Translation: CASSKAPGQTIQETQYF.

This chain joins TRBV15 and TRBJ1-1; 7 nucleotides match TRBD1. CDR3 length: 15 amino acids. Germline V CDR1 and CDR2: LNHNV, YYDKDF (reference sequence). With 0 bases clipped from V and 4 bases from J, the junction kept 5 bases outside the gene matches. CDR3: CATSREGGWGTEAFF. The CDR3 DNA sequence: TGTGCCACCAGCAGAGAAGGGGGCTGGGGCACTGAAGCTTTCTTT.

The CDR3 DNA sequence: TGTGCCAGCAGCTTAGGACTAGCCCTGGTGGTGGATACGCAGTATTTT. This translates into CASSLGLALVVDTQYF. The chain carries TRBV7-2 and TRBJ2-3; TRBD2 agrees at 7 bases. Trimming at V came to 1 base and at J to 6 bases, leaving 10 bases not matched to a gene. The CDR3 has 16 amino acids. Germline lookup yields CDR1 SGHTA and CDR2 FQGNSA.

This chain joins TRBV19 and TRBJ1-5, with D possibly TRBD1 on 6 matching bases. The CDR3 length is 15 residues. In germline, CDR1 is LNHDA, CDR2 SQIVND (reference sequence). V was trimmed by 3 bases and J by 0 bases, leaving 9 bases between them. CDR3 nucleotides: TGTGCCAGTAGTATTTTACAGGGTAGCAATCAGCCCCAGCATTTT. This gives the protein CASSILQGSNQPQHF.

The J gene is TRBJ2-5, the V gene TRBV6-5; TRBD2 matches 10 bases. V shed 6 bases and J 5 bases; nucleotides not matched to a gene: 9. The CDR3 loop spans 15 amino acids. The germline V gene encodes CDR1 MNHEY and CDR2 SVGAGI. The CDR3 coding sequence is TGTGCCAGCAGCTTCAGCGGGGGGGCCGGTGAGACCCAGTACTTC. Protein: CASSFSGGAGETQYF.

The rearrangement uses TRBV19 and TRBJ1-1; weak D call: TRBD1 (6 bases). V was clipped by 5 bases and J by 2 bases, with 15 bases between them. Looked up from germline, CDR1 is LNHDA and CDR2 is SQIVND (reference sequence). This CDR3 comprises 15 residues. CDR3 region: CASSRVRGANTEAFF. For the CDR3, the DNA is TGTGCCAGTAGTCGGGTGAGGGGGGCCAACACTGAAGCTTTCTTT.

The chain recombines TRBV5-5 with TRBJ2-3; TRBD2 matches at 13 bases. The CDR3 runs 16 residues. V lost 2 bases, J lost 6 bases, and 6 bases stayed unmatched. Germline assignment: CDR1 SGHKS and CDR2 YYEKEE (reference sequence). CDR3 in DNA: TGTGCCAGCAGCTTAACTAGCGGGGGGGCCAAGGATACGCAGTATTTT. Translated: CASSLTSGGAKDTQYF. The full variable domain, rest sourced from reference TRBV5-5 and TRBJ2-3, is DAGVTQSPTHLIKTRGQQVTLRCSPISGHKSVSWYQQVLGQGPQFIFQYYEKEERGRGNFPDRFSARQFPNYSSELNVNALLLGDSALYLCASSLTSGGAKDTQYFGPGTRLTVL.

The gene calls are TRBV29-1 and TRBJ1-1; no clear D gene. The CDR3 is 11 amino acids. V dropped 8 bases and J dropped 3 bases, with 10 bases sitting between them. The germline V gene has CDR1 SQVTM and CDR2 ANQGSEA. The CDR3 DNA reads as TGCAGCTCCGACCAGGACACTGAAGCTTTCTTT. Residues: CSSDQDTEAFF. The full variable domain, rest sourced from reference TRBV29-1 and TRBJ1-1, is SAVISQKPSRDICQRGTSLTIQCQVDSQVTMMFWYRQQPGQSLTLIATANQGSEATYESGFVIDKFPISRPNLTFSTLTVSNMSPEDSSIYLCSSDQDTEAFFGQGTRLTVV.

This clone was picked up a small number of times. The gene calls are TRBV4-2 and TRBJ2-3; 11 nucleotides align to TRBD2. This CDR3 is 16 amino acids long. Germline V gene data show CDR1 as LGHNA and CDR2 as YNFKEQ. With 4 bases clipped from V and 3 bases from J, the junction kept 6 bases outside the gene matches. CDR3 loop: CASSPEVAGGTDTQYF. The CDR3 coding sequence is TGTGCCAGCAGCCCCGAGGTAGCGGGGGGGACAGATACGCAGTATTTT.

V gene TRBV6-1 combines with J gene TRBJ2-7; D not resolved. Germline V CDR1 and CDR2: MNHNS, SASEGT. With 2 bases removed from V and 6 bases from J, the gap between germline ends came to 5 bases. This CDR3 region has 11 residues. The CDR3 sequence is CASSETREQYF. The CDR3 DNA reads TGTGCCAGCAGTGAAACGCGCGAGCAGTACTTC.

This chain links TRBV4-2 with TRBJ2-7; 8 bases line up with TRBD2. J lost 0 bases, V lost 0 bases, and 4 bases had no gene match. Germline lookup yields CDR1 LGHNA and CDR2 YNFKEQ. This CDR3 has 16 amino acids. The CDR3 sequence is CASSQEDSGASYEQYF. The CDR3 DNA reads TGTGCCAGCAGCCAAGAGGATAGCGGGGCCTCCTACGAGCAGTACTTC.

The gene calls are TRBV9 and TRBJ1-4; perhaps TRBD1 as D (5 bases). This CDR3 comprises 17 residues. V lost 2 bases and J 0 bases, leaving 14 bases between the germline ends. The germline gives CDR1 SGDLS, CDR2 YYNGEE. CDR3: CASSVTGGTATNEKLFF. In DNA form, the CDR3 reads TGTGCCAGCAGCGTGACCGGGGGGACCGCAACTAATGAAAAACTGTTTTTT. Full variable domain (remainder filled in from reference TRBV9 and TRBJ1-4): DSGVTQTPKHLITATGQRVTLRCSPRSGDLSVYWYQQSLDQGLQFLIQYYNGEERAKGNILERFSAQQFPDLHSELNLSSLELGDSALYFCASSVTGGTATNEKLFFGSGTQLSVL.

The CDR3 DNA reads as TGCGCCAGCAGCCAAGAACTAGCGGGTTTTCAAGAGACCCAGTACTTC. This gives the protein CASSQELAGFQETQYF. This rearrangement joins TRBV4-1 to TRBJ2-5; TRBD2 matches 9 bases. Germline assignment: CDR1 MGHRA and CDR2 YSYEKL. With 0 bases clipped from V and 2 bases from J, the junction kept 4 bases outside the gene matches. The CDR3 contains 16 residues.

The V and J genes are TRBV29-1 and TRBJ2-1; D might be TRBD1 (6 bases). The CDR3 sequence is 14 residues long. Deletions cut 1 base from V and 5 bases from J, with 12 bases between. CDR1 SQVTM and CDR2 ANQGSEA come from the germline V gene. The CDR3: CSVEAWDTHNEQFF. The DNA for the CDR3 is TGCAGCGTTGAAGCGTGGGACACCCACAATGAGCAGTTCTTC.

This chain links TRBV27 with TRBJ2-7; D possibly corresponds to TRBD1 (6 bases). The V gene's germline CDR1 is MNHEY and CDR2 SMNVEV (reference sequence). The V end lost 3 bases, the J end lost 2 bases, and 17 bases lay between the germline ends. The CDR3 spans 16 residues. This CDR3 is CASSFLGQTLPYEQYF. In nucleotides, the CDR3 is TGTGCCAGCAGTTTTCTAGGACAGACCTTACCCTACGAGCAGTACTTC.

The chain couples TRBV6-6 to TRBJ2-3; no firm D call. V lost 2 bases and J lost 6, with 12 bases in between. The CDR3 has 14 residues. Looked up from germline, CDR1 is MNHNY and CDR2 is SVGAGI (reference sequence). The CDR3 region is CASSYRLGGDTQYF. The CDR3, as DNA: TGTGCCAGCAGTTACCGGCTCGGTGGGGATACGCAGTATTTT.

The V call is TRBV5-6, the J call TRBJ2-2; D unresolved. The V gene lost 4 bases and the J gene lost 5 bases, with 6 bases spanning the gap. Germline CDR1 SGHDT, CDR2 YYEEEE. This CDR3 comprises 12 residues. The CDR3 DNA sequence: TGTGCCAGCAGCCGCTTAACCGGGGAGCTGTTTTTT. Translation gives CASSRLTGELFF.

The chain links TRBV11-3 to TRBJ2-7; 11 bases are shared with TRBD1. The CDR3 contains 16 residues. V lost 4 bases to trimming and J lost 2 bases; unmatched junction nucleotides: 7. Germline-derived CDR1 and CDR2 are SGHNT and YENEEA. Here the CDR3 DNA reads TGTGCCAGCAGCTCCCGAGGACAGGGGGCCACCTACGAGCAGTACTTC. Amino acids: CASSSRGQGATYEQYF.

As for this clone: Different DNA sequences within this sample yield the same CDR3. This chain connects TRBV4-2 to TRBJ2-7, with TRBD1 matching 9 bases. This CDR3 spans 16 amino acids. Germline V gene sequence: CDR1 LGHNA, CDR2 YNFKEQ. The V gene end was trimmed by 0 bases and the J gene end by 0 bases; junction bases not matched to a gene: 3. CDR3 bases: TGTGCCAGCAGCCAAGAAGGACAGGGGCACTCCTACGAGCAGTACTTC. It encodes CASSQEGQGHSYEQYF.

The V call is TRBV10-3, the J call TRBJ2-7; D possibly corresponds to TRBD1 (6 bases). The germline V and J ends were trimmed by 2 bases and 2 bases, with 13 bases remaining between them. The CDR3 sequence is 15 residues long. CDR1 and CDR2 (germline): ENHRY, SYGVKD. The chain's CDR3 is CAISETGIGPYEQYF. The CDR3 DNA is TGTGCCATCAGTGAGACAGGGATCGGACCCTACGAGCAGTACTTC.

This chain connects TRBV4-3 to TRBJ2-4, with 7 bases matching TRBD1. This CDR3 spans 13 amino acids. Germline V CDR1 and CDR2: LGHNA, YSLEER. V shed 5 bases, J shed 7 bases, and the junction held 5 bases outside the gene matches. The CDR3 spells CASSRGLENIQYF. The CDR3 DNA reads as TGCGCCAGCAGCAGGGGGCTTGAGAACATTCAGTACTTC.

This clone was counted a few times. J is TRBJ1-1 and V is TRBV5-1; no clear D. Germline lookup yields CDR1 SGHRS and CDR2 YFSETQ. The CDR3 length is 14 residues. Trimming cost V 8 bases and J 3 bases, with 17 bases left between them. This chain's CDR3 is CASSFRYRDTEAFF. The CDR3 region has the DNA TGCGCCAGTTCGTTTCGTTATAGGGACACTGAAGCTTTCTTT.

V gene TRBV7-9 combines with J gene TRBJ2-7; tentatively, D is TRBD1 (6 bases). The germline V and J ends were trimmed by 4 bases and 1 base, with 8 bases remaining between them. This CDR3 contains 13 residues. Germline CDR1 is SEHNR and CDR2 is FQNEAQ (reference sequence). The CDR3 nucleotides read TGTGCCAGCAGCTCGGGACATTCCTACGAGCAGTACTTC. Encoded protein: CASSSGHSYEQYF.

The rearrangement links TRBV14 to TRBJ1-2, with 8 nucleotides matching TRBD1. Per the germline V gene, CDR1 is SGHDN and CDR2 is FVKESK. CDR3 length: 15 amino acids. J gave up 4 bases and V 2 bases, and 6 bases lay outside the gene matches. The CDR3 DNA follows: TGTGCCAGCAGCCAATACGCCGGGACAGGCTATGGCTACACCTTC. Amino acid sequence: CASSQYAGTGYGYTF.

CDR3 DNA sequence: TGCGCCAGCAGTCTAGGCCCACAGGGAGAGGGGCGGTTCACAGATACGCAGTATTTT. Protein: CASSLGPQGEGRFTDTQYF. This chain joins TRBV23-1 and TRBJ2-3, with D perhaps TRBD1 (6 bases). Being an ORF, TRBV23-1 has a function that is uncertain. The CDR3 runs 19 residues. V was pared by 4 bases and J by 2 bases, with 25 bases between.

The chain recombines TRBV4-1 with TRBJ2-7; a possible D gene is TRBD2 (6 bases). Trimming left V 2 bases short and J 0 bases short, with 11 bases between. In germline, CDR1 is MGHRA, CDR2 YSYEKL. This CDR3 has 15 amino acids. CDR3 region: CASSQRDLSSYEQYF. DNA for the CDR3: TGCGCCAGCAGCCAACGGGACTTAAGCTCCTACGAGCAGTACTTC.

V is TRBV7-9 and J is TRBJ2-7, with D possibly matching TRBD1 (5 bases). The V end lost 0 bases, the J end lost 0 bases, and 9 bases lay between the germline ends. CDR1 is SEHNR and CDR2 is FQNEAQ in the germline V gene (reference sequence). The CDR3 is 15 amino acids. In nucleotides, the CDR3 is TGTGCCAGCAGCTTAGCTTACAGGCCCTCCTACGAGCAGTACTTC. Amino acids: CASSLAYRPSYEQYF.

This clone was counted only a few times. This sequence joins TRBV7-9 and TRBJ2-7; D is perhaps TRBD2 (5 bases). Germline V CDR1 and CDR2: SEHNR, FQNEAQ (reference sequence). This CDR3 is built from 14 residues. V was cut by 5 bases and J by 2 bases, with 13 bases left in between. The CDR3 is CASSPKGDPYEQYF. The CDR3 DNA sequence: TGTGCCAGCAGCCCGAAGGGAGATCCCTACGAGCAGTACTTC.

J is TRBJ2-1 and V is TRBV4-3; D possibly corresponds to TRBD2 (6 bases). The germline CDR1 and CDR2 sequences are LGHNA and YSLEER. V was cut by 0 bases and J by 9 bases, with 24 bases left in between. The CDR3 has 18 amino acids. This CDR3 is CASSQDSSGRGSGSEQFF. The CDR3 DNA sequence: TGCGCCAGCAGCCAAGATTCGAGCGGGCGAGGGTCTGGCAGTGAGCAGTTCTTC.